This TCR beta chain was retrieved from a study of OX40 agonist ivuxolimab in advanced cancers. Profiled with immunoSEQ multiplex PCR; TCRdb holds only in-frame clones, not every one. The sample holds tens of thousands of clones, about 88% seen once. The germline gives CDR1 GTSNPN, CDR2 SVGIG (reference sequence). The CDR3 extends over 11 amino acids. Trimming pared 4 bases from V and 4 bases from J, leaving 7 bases between. The chain carries TRBV30 and TRBJ2-5, with TRBD2 as a possible D gene (5 bases). The source is an adult with an advanced solid tumor such as melanoma, head and neck, liver or kidney cancer. Sequences were derived from CD4+ or CD8+ T cells sorted from blood, sampled in a trial of the OX40 agonist ivuxolimab. The CDR3 coding sequence is TGTGCCTGGACCGCGGGAGAGACCCAGTACTTC. It yields the protein CAWTAGETQYF.